This T cell receptor (beta chain) was captured by sequencing in a study of blood T cell repertoires in COVID-19. About the study: Samples of COVID-19 (acute and convalescent) were obtained from the United States, Italy and Spain. PBMCs, B-cell-depleted T cells, or T cells provided the cDNA or gDNA that made up the material.

In the original analysis: Nucleated cell counts were estimated from reference gene primer amplification. Assay: immunoSEQ multiplex PCR; the TCRdb copy retains only in-frame clones and omits some. V, J and clone size were drawn from that table, and D and trimming were deduced from the DNA. The sample lists 150,000 to 170,000 clones; 65% to 85% were seen once. The specimen was peripheral blood. This sequence was found in an elderly woman with acute or convalescent COVID-19.

The DNA for the CDR3 is TGTGCCAGCAGCTTAGAAGCAGTAGCGGGGGGTTTAGAGACCCAGTACTTC. Translated: CASSLEAVAGGLETQYF. V and J are TRBV7-2 and TRBJ2-5; TRBD2 matches at 10 bases. CDR1 is SGHTA, CDR2 FQGNSA, per germline. The CDR3 has 17 residues. The V and J ends lost 1 base and 4 bases, in that order; junction bases with no gene match: 9.